One and the same sample provided the 20 T cell receptor beta chains below, sequenced in a study of cytomegalovirus exposure and HLA in healthy donors. The PCR ran on 60 Vbeta and 13 Jbeta primers. The data were produced by immunoSEQ multiplex PCR, yet TCRdb's version contains in-frame clones alone and is incomplete. Here the sample spans 100,000 to 150,000 clones, 73% being singletons. Sequencing was carried out using PBMCs. The source of these receptors is a man aged 55 to 69 in good health and CMV-seropositive.

The V gene is TRBV7-8, the J gene TRBJ1-4; D remains ambiguous. V was pared by 2 bases and J by 7 bases, with 11 bases between. The CDR3 runs 14 residues. Germline V gene lookup returns CDR1 SGHVS and CDR2 FQNEAQ. The CDR3 DNA follows: TGTGCCAGCAGCTTAACGCGGGGAATTGAAAAACTGTTTTTT. As protein: CASSLTRGIEKLFF. The entire variable domain, with the rest obtained from reference TRBV7-8 and TRBJ1-4, is as follows: GAGVSQSPRYKVAKRGQDVALRCDPISGHVSLFWYQQALGQGPEFLTYFQNEAQLDKSGLPSDRFFAERPEGSVSTLKIQRTQQEDSAVYLCASSLTRGIEKLFFGSGTQLSVL.

The chain recombines TRBV5-1 with TRBJ2-3; tentatively, D is TRBD1 (5 bases). This CDR3 has 16 amino acids. The V end lost 1 base, the J end lost 4 bases, and 16 bases lay between the germline ends. Germline values: CDR1 SGHRS, CDR2 YFSETQ. The CDR3 sequence: CASSLQPSQQADTQYF. In DNA form, the CDR3 reads TGCGCCAGCAGCTTGCAACCGTCCCAACAGGCAGATACGCAGTATTTT.

The chain recombines TRBV4-1 with TRBJ2-3, with 14 bases aligning to TRBD2. This CDR3 is 16 amino acids long. V was clipped by 4 bases and J by 2 bases; unmatched bases: 2. The germline V gene has CDR1 MGHRA and CDR2 YSYEKL. CDR3 in amino acids: CASSPTSGGATDTQYF. CDR3 bases: TGCGCCAGCAGCCCGACTAGCGGGGGGGCCACAGATACGCAGTATTTT.

The V gene is TRBV7-5, the J gene TRBJ1-1; the DNA was not compared with TRBD1, the D call given in the table. TRBV7-5 is marked as a pseudogene. The CDR3 has 16 residues. CDR3 amino acids: CVRSLANRVMNTEAFF. As DNA, the CDR3 is TGTGTCAGAAGCTTAGCAAACAGGGTTATGAACACTGAAGCTTTCTTT.

The chain carries TRBV30 and TRBJ2-5, with TRBD1 matching 7 bases. The CDR3 is 11 amino acids. Trimming cost V 6 bases and J 2 bases; bases outside gene matches: 0. The V gene's germline CDR1 is GTSNPN and CDR2 SVGIG (reference sequence). The CDR3 protein is CACRGQETQYF. Written as DNA, the CDR3 is TGTGCCTGCAGGGGGCAAGAGACCCAGTACTTC.

J is TRBJ2-7 and V is TRBV7-6; D is perhaps TRBD1 (5 bases). V was shortened by 1 base and J by 6 bases, with 10 bases between the two germline ends. Germline lookup yields CDR1 SGHVS and CDR2 FNYEAQ. CDR3 length: 13 residues. CDR3 in DNA: TGTGCCAGCAGCTTAGGGCAGGGCGGCGAGCAGTACTTC. Its translation: CASSLGQGGEQYF.

The chain recombines TRBV11-1 with TRBJ2-4; 10 bases are shared with TRBD2. The CDR3 sequence is 16 residues long. Germline trimming cut 6 bases from V and 0 bases from J; bases unmatched to any gene: 5. In germline, CDR1 is SGHAT, CDR2 FQDESV (reference sequence). CDR3 in amino acids: CASSESGGAAKNIQYF. The CDR3 DNA sequence: TGTGCCAGCAGTGAAAGCGGGGGGGCAGCCAAAAACATTCAGTACTTC.

This clone has more than one count but fewer than ten. The rearrangement joins TRBV28 to TRBJ1-1; D is possibly TRBD1 (6 bases). The V gene lost 3 bases and the J gene lost 11 bases, with 16 bases spanning the gap. Looked up from germline, CDR1 is MDHEN and CDR2 is SYDVKM. The CDR3 sequence is 13 residues long. CDR3 in amino acids: CASSFPQDSKAFF. The CDR3 DNA follows: TGTGCCAGCAGTTTTCCCCAGGACAGTAAGGCTTTCTTT. Full variable domain (remainder filled in from reference TRBV28 and TRBJ1-1): DVKVTQSSRYLVKRTGEKVFLECVQDMDHENMFWYRQDPGLGLRLIYFSYDVKMKEKGDIPEGYSVSREKKERFSLILESASTNQTSMYLCASSFPQDSKAFFGQGTRLTVV.

The CDR3 region is CASSLDQGANSPLHF. The CDR3 region has the DNA TGTGCCAGCAGCTTAGACCAGGGGGCCAATTCACCCCTCCACTTT. V and J are TRBV7-8 and TRBJ1-6; 8 bases map to TRBD1. This CDR3 comprises 15 residues. From germline, CDR1 is SGHVS and CDR2 FQNEAQ. V was clipped by 1 base and J by 7 bases; unmatched bases: 3.

This rearrangement joins TRBV7-3 to TRBJ2-2; D call uncertain. This CDR3 has 13 amino acids. The V and J ends lost 1 base and 5 bases respectively, with 5 bases between them. Germline-derived CDR1 and CDR2 are SGHTA and FQGTGA. The CDR3 protein is CASSLKETGELFF. In DNA form, the CDR3 reads TGTGCCAGCAGCTTAAAGGAGACCGGGGAGCTGTTTTTT.

This clone appeared a single time. The J gene is TRBJ2-5, the V gene TRBV18; 8 bases are shared with TRBD1. The DNA matches TRBJ2-7 better at its end, which makes the J call doubtful. This CDR3 has 14 amino acids. Germline V lookup: CDR1 KGHSH, CDR2 LQKENI. The CDR3 DNA is TGTGCCAGCTCACCACCCAACAGGGGGAACGAGCAGTACTTC. Translated: CASSPPNRGNEQYF.

This clone has only a few counts. This chain connects TRBV18 to TRBJ1-1; 7 bases map to TRBD1. Germline-derived CDR1 and CDR2 are KGHSH and LQKENI. The CDR3 has 13 residues. The J segment lost 7 bases and the V segment lost 5 bases, leaving 7 bases of the junction unmatched. CDR3 nucleotide sequence: TGTGCCAGCTCATCACAGGGGCCAGATGAAGCTTTCTTT. This translates into CASSSQGPDEAFF.

The chain is built from TRBV11-2 and TRBJ1-1, with 10 bases identical to TRBD1. Germline CDR1 and CDR2: SGHAT and FQNNGV. The length of the CDR3 is 14 residues. V shed 6 bases, J shed 6 bases, and the junction held 7 bases outside the gene matches. CDR3 sequence: CASSRGQGFAEAFF. In DNA form, the CDR3 reads TGTGCCAGCAGTCGGGGACAGGGGTTTGCTGAAGCTTTCTTT.

This chain links TRBV2 with TRBJ1-5, with D uncertain. In germline, CDR1 is SNHLY, CDR2 FYNNEI. Trimming stripped 5 bases from V and 6 bases from J, with 14 bases between. The CDR3 loop spans 14 amino acids. Here the CDR3 reads CASSFSERGQPQHF. The CDR3 DNA reads TGTGCCAGCAGTTTCTCGGAACGAGGTCAGCCCCAGCATTTT.

The chain is built from TRBV6-1 and TRBJ2-3; TRBD1 agrees at 8 bases. CDR3 length: 15 amino acids. Germline loops: CDR1 MNHNS, CDR2 SASEGT. J gave up 4 bases and V 4 bases, and 7 bases lay outside the gene matches. CDR3 sequence reads: CASSGQGARADTQYF. As DNA, the CDR3 is TGTGCCAGCAGTGGTCAGGGGGCTCGGGCAGATACGCAGTATTTT.

This rearrangement joins TRBV5-6 to TRBJ2-7; D is perhaps TRBD2 (6 bases). CDR3 length equals 13 residues. In germline, CDR1 is SGHDT, CDR2 YYEEEE. V lost 5 bases and J lost 4, with 13 bases in between. CDR3 in DNA: TGTGCCAGCAGTCCGGGGGAAGCTTACGAGCAGTACTTC. Protein sequence: CASSPGEAYEQYF.

The gene calls are TRBV30 and TRBJ1-4, with 8 positions matching TRBD1. Germline trimming cut 3 bases from V and 8 bases from J; bases unmatched to any gene: 8. The CDR3 loop spans 14 amino acids. The germline CDR1 and CDR2 sequences are GTSNPN and SVGIG (reference sequence). In DNA form, the CDR3 reads TGTGCCTGGAGCGTCGACAGGGGAGACGAAAAACTGTTTTTT. It yields the protein CAWSVDRGDEKLFF.

The chain combines TRBV10-1 with TRBJ2-1, with 8 nucleotides matching TRBD2. V lost 2 bases, J lost 8 bases, and 5 bases stayed unmatched. The germline V gene has CDR1 WNHNN and CDR2 SYGVQD (reference sequence). The CDR3 is 14 amino acids. The CDR3 reads CASSERGGFDEQFF. CDR3 in DNA: TGCGCCAGCAGTGAGCGGGGGGGCTTCGATGAGCAGTTCTTC.

This sequence joins TRBV27 and TRBJ2-7, with TRBD1 as a possible D gene (6 bases). Trimming removed 3 bases at V and 7 bases at J, with 13 bases between. Germline V gene data show CDR1 as MNHEY and CDR2 as SMNVEV (reference sequence). CDR3 length equals 13 residues. The CDR3 protein is CASSFSGEGEQYF. The CDR3 nucleotides read TGTGCCAGCAGTTTTTCAGGGGAAGGAGAGCAGTACTTC.

The rearrangement links TRBV2 to TRBJ1-5; no reliable D call. Germline V gene lookup returns CDR1 SNHLY and CDR2 FYNNEI. V was clipped by 4 bases and J by 3 bases, with 7 bases between them. The CDR3 has 13 amino acids. In nucleotides, the CDR3 is TGTGCCAGCAGTGGAGGGCCCAATCAGCCCCAGCATTTT. It codes for CASSGGPNQPQHF.